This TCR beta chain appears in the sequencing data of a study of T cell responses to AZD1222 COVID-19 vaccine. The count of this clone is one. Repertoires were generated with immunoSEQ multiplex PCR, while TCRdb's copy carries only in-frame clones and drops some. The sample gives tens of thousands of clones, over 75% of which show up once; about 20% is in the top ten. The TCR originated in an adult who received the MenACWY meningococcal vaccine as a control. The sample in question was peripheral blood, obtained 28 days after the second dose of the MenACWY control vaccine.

In DNA form, the CDR3 reads TGTGCCAGCAGTTACTCATCAGGTTTTTCGCCCCAGCATTTT. Translating it yields CASSYSSGFSPQHF. The rearrangement links TRBV6-5 to TRBJ1-5, with unresolved D. Germline CDR1 reads MNHEY; CDR2 reads SVGAGI. V was shortened by 0 bases and J by 9 bases, with 12 bases between the two germline ends. This CDR3 comprises 14 residues.